The 7 T cell receptor beta chains reported below all come from one sample, sequenced in a study of blood T cells in healthy people across ages. Using a J-beta primer mix together with a sample-barcoded 5' primer, a second PCR was run for roughly 6 to 12 cycles. TCRdb re-analysed the 5' RACE reads in MiXCR, keeping a single row per CDR3 protein. The data hold over 600,000 distinct CDR3 sequences, with about 21% observed a single time. Input material: blood. The receptors originated from a man aged 65 to 85 in good health.

In this sample, this clonotype turned up a few times. V is TRBV7-6 and J is TRBJ2-7, with D possibly being TRBD1 (6 bases). The germline V and J ends were trimmed by 5 bases and 7 bases, with 21 bases remaining between them. The CDR3 is made up of 15 amino acids. Germline CDR1 SGHVS, CDR2 FNYEAQ. In DNA, the CDR3 is TGTGCCAGCAGCCAAGCAACAGGGTCTACTCCGGAGCAGTACTTC. Its protein product is CASSQATGSTPEQYF.

The chain uses TRBV5-6 and TRBJ2-7; 8 bases fit TRBD1. The V and J ends lost 2 bases and 4 bases, in that order; junction bases with no gene match: 5. CDR1 is SGHDT and CDR2 is YYEEEE in the germline V gene. The CDR3 runs 14 residues. CDR3 sequence: CASSLQGVGYEQYF. DNA of the CDR3: TGTGCCAGCAGCTTACAGGGGGTTGGTTACGAGCAGTACTTC.

This clonotype has only a few counts. The CDR3 spells CASSLASGTLAKNIQYF. CDR3 sequence (DNA): TGTGCCAGCAGCTTAGCGTCGGGGACCCTAGCCAAAAACATTCAGTACTTC. This sequence joins TRBV7-8 and TRBJ2-4; D is possibly TRBD1 or TRBD2 (5 bases each). The V gene's germline CDR1 is SGHVS and CDR2 FQNEAQ. This CDR3 is 17 amino acids long. The V gene lost 0 bases and the J gene lost 0 bases, with 12 bases spanning the gap.

This clonotype was counted only a few times. The J gene is TRBJ1-2, the V gene TRBV5-1; 7 bases match TRBD1. This CDR3 is 13 amino acids long. Unmatched junction bases numbered 7, after V lost 3 bases and J lost 8 bases. The V gene's germline CDR1 is SGHRS and CDR2 YFSETQ. This CDR3 is CASSSGTVEGYTF. The CDR3 nucleotides are TGCGCCAGCAGCTCGGGGACAGTGGAGGGCTACACCTTC. The whole variable domain, filled in from reference TRBV5-1 and TRBJ1-2, reads KAGVTQTPRYLIKTRGQQVTLSCSPISGHRSVSWYQQTPGQGLQFLFEYFSETQRNKGNFPGRFSGRQFSNSRSEMNVSTLELGDSALYLCASSSGTVEGYTFGSGTRLTVV.

This clonotype was counted a few times. This sequence joins TRBV7-6 and TRBJ2-7, with D possibly TRBD1 on 6 matching bases. The ends were cut back, 5 bases at V and 1 base at J, with 15 bases in the middle. The CDR3 totals 15 residues. From germline, CDR1 is SGHVS and CDR2 FNYEAQ. The chain's CDR3 is CASSPPRDTSYEQYF. The CDR3 region has the DNA TGTGCCAGCAGCCCACCCCGGGACACTTCCTACGAGCAGTACTTC.

The CDR3 sequence: CSANRDRSSYEQYF. Written as DNA, the CDR3 is TGCAGTGCTAACCGGGACAGGAGCTCCTACGAGCAGTACTTC. This chain joins TRBV20-1 and TRBJ2-7; 8 nucleotides agree with TRBD1. Germline V gene data show CDR1 as DFQATT and CDR2 as SNEGSKA (reference sequence). CDR3 length equals 14 residues. The V segment lost 4 bases and the J segment 0 bases; nucleotides outside the gene matches: 5.

Only a few counts were recorded for this clonotype. The rearrangement uses TRBV5-1 and TRBJ1-2; D is possibly TRBD1 (6 bases). Germline V lookup: CDR1 SGHRS, CDR2 YFSETQ. The V gene lost 4 bases and the J gene lost 6 bases, with 16 bases spanning the gap. This CDR3 region has 14 residues. In DNA, the CDR3 is TGCGCCAGCAGCCACGACAGGCCTTTGAATGGCTACACCTTC. It encodes CASSHDRPLNGYTF.